This TCR beta chain is from a study of blood T cell repertoires in COVID-19. Per the germline V gene, CDR1 is MGHRA and CDR2 is YSYEKL. The CDR3 has 15 residues. The J segment lost 6 bases and the V segment lost 0 bases, leaving 4 bases of the junction unmatched. Cohorts were determined from participant-reported clinical history. Assay used: immunoSEQ multiplex PCR; TCRdb lists only in-frame clones, some missing. The sample shows around 150,000 clones, around 81% of them seen only once. This sequence was found in a woman in her thirties or forties who had recovered from COVID-19. Input material: PBMCs or T cells enriched from blood (not recorded which). This sequence joins TRBV4-1 and TRBJ2-2, with 7 positions matching TRBD2. As DNA, the CDR3 is TGCGCCAGCAGCCAAGAACCCCGGGGGGCCGGGGAGCTGTTTTTT. Translation gives CASSQEPRGAGELFF.